The 12 T cell receptor beta chains in this list originate from one sample, sequenced in a study of blood T cell repertoires in COVID-19. Generated by immunoSEQ multiplex PCR, the TCRdb table keeps only in-frame clones and is missing some. The data hold 250,000 to 350,000 clones, with 87% observed a single time. Material for sequencing was peripheral blood. Receptor source: a woman aged 50 to 60 who had recovered from COVID-19.

This clone showed up just once. The chain links TRBV18 to TRBJ1-1; D not certain. V gave up 2 bases and J gave up 0 bases, with 7 bases separating them. The germline CDR1 and CDR2 sequences are KGHSH and LQKENI. The CDR3 has 14 residues. The CDR3 is CASSPAGLNTEAFF. CDR3 bases: TGTGCCAGCTCACCAGCGGGGTTGAACACTGAAGCTTTCTTT.

The genes are TRBV28 and TRBJ1-1; D gene uncertain. The CDR3 has 12 residues. CDR1 and CDR2 (germline): MDHEN, SYDVKM. Trimming cost V 5 bases and J 5 bases, with 9 bases left between them. This CDR3 reads CASSPDWTEAFF. In DNA, the CDR3 is TGTGCCAGCAGTCCGGACTGGACTGAAGCTTTCTTT.

The genes are TRBV28 and TRBJ2-5; TRBD2 matches 7 bases. The CDR3 consists of 16 residues. J lost 4 bases, V lost 5 bases, and 13 bases had no gene match. Germline V gives CDR1 MDHEN, CDR2 SYDVKM. The CDR3 is CASSLPPGGIGETQYF. CDR3 nucleotides: TGTGCCAGCAGTCTCCCTCCCGGGGGGATCGGAGAGACCCAGTACTTC. The whole variable domain, remainder taken from reference TRBV28 and TRBJ2-5, is DVKVTQSSRYLVKRTGEKVFLECVQDMDHENMFWYRQDPGLGLRLIYFSYDVKMKEKGDIPEGYSVSREKKERFSLILESASTNQTSMYLCASSLPPGGIGETQYFGPGTRLLVL.

The chain links TRBV10-3 to TRBJ2-1; D is ambiguous. Germline V lookup: CDR1 ENHRY, CDR2 SYGVKD. V was trimmed by 4 bases and J by 5 bases, leaving 6 bases between them. CDR3 size: 12 residues. The CDR3 DNA sequence: TGTGCCATCAGTGGGCAGAACAATGAGCAGTTCTTC. Amino acids: CAISGQNNEQFF.

This clone was seen more than once but under ten times. The chain couples TRBV7-2 to TRBJ2-3, with TRBD2 identical over 7 bases. Germline-derived CDR1 and CDR2 are SGHTA and FQGNSA. V was clipped by 5 bases and J by 5 bases; unmatched bases: 4. This CDR3 has 13 amino acids. The CDR3 nucleotides are TGTGCCAGCAGCCTCACGGGGGGAGATACGCAGTATTTT. Translation gives CASSLTGGDTQYF.

The V and J genes are TRBV4-1 and TRBJ2-1; 7 bases are shared with TRBD1. This CDR3 is built from 17 residues. The J segment lost 1 base and the V segment lost 1 base, leaving 7 bases of the junction unmatched. Germline V lookup: CDR1 MGHRA, CDR2 YSYEKL. The chain's CDR3 is CASSQGRGGTSYNEQFF. The DNA for the CDR3 is TGCGCCAGCAGCCAAGGGAGAGGGGGCACATCCTACAATGAGCAGTTCTTC.

The genes are TRBV3-1 (or the pseudogene TRBV3-2) and TRBJ2-3; the match to TRBD2 covers 8 bases. V lost 5 bases and J lost 4; bases outside the gene matches: 11. Germline V gene data show CDR1 as LGHDT and CDR2 as YNNKEL (reference sequence). This CDR3 region has 16 residues. For the CDR3, the DNA is TGTGCCAGCAGCACAAGGACTAGCCCCCTTCCAGATACGCAGTATTTT. As protein: CASSTRTSPLPDTQYF.

The chain couples TRBV6-5 to TRBJ1-3, with a weak D call TRBD1 (5 bases). Trimming took off 6 bases at V and 1 base at J, with 13 bases between the two ends. This CDR3 spans 15 amino acids. Germline CDR1 and CDR2: MNHEY and SVGAGI. The CDR3, as DNA: TGTGCCAGCAGCCTAGACACAGGATCTGGAAACACCATATATTTT. This codes for CASSLDTGSGNTIYF.

V gene TRBV10-3 combines with J gene TRBJ1-1, with D possibly being TRBD1 (6 bases). This CDR3 region has 14 residues. Germline values: CDR1 ENHRY, CDR2 SYGVKD. V was shortened by 9 bases and J by 4 bases, with 18 bases between the two germline ends. The CDR3 coding sequence is TGTGCCATAAAATACAGGGAGATGGGCACTGAAGCTTTCTTT. This translates into CAIKYREMGTEAFF.

This chain uses TRBV7-6 with TRBJ2-2, with 9 bases that match TRBD1. CDR1 SGHVS and CDR2 FNYEAQ come from the germline V gene. This CDR3 has 15 amino acids. After removal of 5 bases from V and 2 bases from J, the junction contained 3 bases not matched to a gene. CDR3 in DNA: TGTGCCAGCAGCACGGGACAGGGAAACACCGGGGAGCTGTTTTTT. Its translation is CASSTGQGNTGELFF.

In its sample, this clone was seen once. The chain recombines TRBV2 with TRBJ1-2; 9 nucleotides agree with TRBD1. The CDR3 runs 14 residues. The junction had 11 bases not matched to a gene; V was cut back by 6 bases and J by 9 bases. Germline-derived CDR1 and CDR2 are SNHLY and FYNNEI. CDR3 DNA sequence: TGTGCCAGCAGCGGAACCGGGACAGGGCTCAGCTACACCTTC. It translates to CASSGTGTGLSYTF.

The V call is TRBV6-5, the J call TRBJ1-2, with 7 nucleotides matching TRBD1. This CDR3 is built from 13 residues. Losses at the gene ends were 6 bases for V and 4 bases for J; bases not matched to a gene: 5. CDR1 and CDR2 (germline): MNHEY, SVGAGI. The DNA for the CDR3 is TGTGCCAGCAGGGCGGGACAGAGCTATGGCTACACCTTC. This sequence encodes CASRAGQSYGYTF.